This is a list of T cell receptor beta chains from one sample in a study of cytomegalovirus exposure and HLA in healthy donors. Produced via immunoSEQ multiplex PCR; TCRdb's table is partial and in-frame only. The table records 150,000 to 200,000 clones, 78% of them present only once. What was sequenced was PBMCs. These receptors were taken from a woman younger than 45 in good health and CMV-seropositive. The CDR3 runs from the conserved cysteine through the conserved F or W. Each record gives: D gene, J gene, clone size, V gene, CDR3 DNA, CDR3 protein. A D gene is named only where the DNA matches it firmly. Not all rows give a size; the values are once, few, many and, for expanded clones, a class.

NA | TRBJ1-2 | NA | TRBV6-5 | TGTGCCAGCAGTTATTCCAGGGTTTATGGCTACACCTTC | CASSYSRVYGYTF
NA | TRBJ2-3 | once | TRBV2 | TGTGCCAGCAGAGAAGTCCCTACCGATACGCAGTATTTT | CASREVPTDTQYF
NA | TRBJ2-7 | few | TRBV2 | TGTGCCAGCAGGGATCATTCACAGCCCTACGAGCAGTACTTC | CASRDHSQPYEQYF
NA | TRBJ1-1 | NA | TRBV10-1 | TGCGCCAGCAGTGAGAGGACCGGCCCGGGGGACACTGAAGCTTTCTTT | CASSERTGPGDTEAFF
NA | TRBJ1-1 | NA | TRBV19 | TGTGCCAGTAGGAAAACAGGGTACACTGAAGCTTTCTTT | CASRKTGYTEAFF
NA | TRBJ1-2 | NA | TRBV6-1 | TGTGCCAGCAGTGGGGACCGAGGAGGGTATGGCTACACCTTC | CASSGDRGGYGYTF
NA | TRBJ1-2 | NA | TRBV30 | TGTGCCTGGAGTGTACTCAGCGACTATGGCTACACCTTC | CAWSVLSDYGYTF
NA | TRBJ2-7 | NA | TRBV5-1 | TGCGCCAGCAGCTTGGGGCAGTTCGAGCAGTACTTC | CASSLGQFEQYF
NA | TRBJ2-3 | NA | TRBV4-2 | TGTGCCAGCAGCCCTCAGGCCTCTAGCACAGATACGCAGTATTTT | CASSPQASSTDTQYF
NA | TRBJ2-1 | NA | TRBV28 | TGTGCCAGCAGTCCCCCCCGCGAAAAATACAATGAGCAGTTCTTC | CASSPPREKYNEQFF
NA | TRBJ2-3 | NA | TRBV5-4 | TGTGCCAGCAGCCGGCGGGACAGAGGAGGACCAGATACGCAGTATTTT | CASSRRDRGGPDTQYF
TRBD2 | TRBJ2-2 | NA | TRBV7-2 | TGTGCCAGCAGCTTAAGCGGGGGGGGGATCACCGGGGAGCTGTTTTTT | CASSLSGGGITGELFF
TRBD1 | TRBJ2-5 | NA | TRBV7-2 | TGTGCCAGCAGCTTAGTTTCGGTGTCCGGGACAGGGGACGAGACCCAGTACTTC | CASSLVSVSGTGDETQYF
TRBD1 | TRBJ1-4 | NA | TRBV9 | TGTGCCAGCAGCGTAAGTGCAGGGGGCAGGGAAAAACTGTTTTTT | CASSVSAGGREKLFF
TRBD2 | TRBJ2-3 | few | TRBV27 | TGTGCCAGCAGTTCACGCCTAGCGGGAGGCACAGATACGCAGTATTTT | CASSSRLAGGTDTQYF
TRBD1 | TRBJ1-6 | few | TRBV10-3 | TGTGCCATCAGTGAGCTGCAGGGGGCAACTCCCATTTCACCCCTCCACTTT | CAISELQGATPISPLHF
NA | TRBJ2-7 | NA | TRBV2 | TGTGCCAGCAGTGCCTACCTCTACGAGCAGTACTTC | CASSAYLYEQYF
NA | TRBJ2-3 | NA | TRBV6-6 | TGTGCCAGCTCCTTCTCGGGGGATGGCACAGATACGCAGTATTTT | CASSFSGDGTDTQYF
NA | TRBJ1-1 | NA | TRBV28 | TGTGCCAGCAGTTTTCCGGGATCTGAAGCTTTCTTT | CASSFPGSEAFF
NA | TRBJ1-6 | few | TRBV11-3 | TGTGCCAGCAGCTTGGGGCCTGATTCACCCCTCCACTTT | CASSLGPDSPLHF
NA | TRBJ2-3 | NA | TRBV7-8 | TGTGCCAGCAGCTTAGATGGCGGAGACACAGATACGCAGTATTTT | CASSLDGGDTDTQYF
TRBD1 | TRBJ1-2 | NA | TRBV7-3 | TGTGCCAGCAGCCCAGGGCCAGGGGGTGGCTACACCTTC | CASSPGPGGGYTF